This TCR beta chain was documented in a study of cytomegalovirus exposure and HLA in healthy donors. Germline CDR1 is SGHAT and CDR2 is FQNNGV. Germline trimming cut 5 bases from V and 4 bases from J; bases unmatched to any gene: 13. The CDR3 has 16 amino acids. It was with 60 Vbeta and 13 Jbeta primers that the PCR ran. TCRdb's copy holds only in-frame clones and misses some; the assay was immunoSEQ multiplex PCR. The sample table sets out about 41,000 clones. The receptor was derived from a man younger than 45 in good health and CMV-seronegative. The specimen sequenced was PBMCs. The chain combines TRBV11-2 with TRBJ2-7, with TRBD2 identical over 8 bases. The CDR3 region is CASSRPQREYVYEQYF. CDR3 bases: TGTGCCAGCAGCCGCCCCCAGCGGGAGTATGTTTACGAGCAGTACTTC.